This note documents a single T cell receptor beta chain sequence. Germline CDR1 reads ENHRY; CDR2 reads SYGVKD. This CDR3 has 15 amino acids. V shed 4 bases, J shed 1 base, and the junction held 4 bases outside the gene matches. The data are from a study of blood T cell repertoires in COVID-19. The wider study: Sample material is recorded as cDNA or gDNA derived from T cells, B-cell-depleted T cells, or PBMCs.

In the study's own analysis: Cell counts per sample came from amplifying reference gene primers. Here immunoSEQ multiplex PCR was the method, and the copy in TCRdb shows in-frame clones only, minus some. D and trimming come from the DNA, and the V and J calls and clone size come from that table. The table lists about 56,000 clones, roughly 90% of them singletons. This receptor was obtained from a man aged 45-65 years with active COVID-19. The sample consisted of peripheral blood. The J gene is TRBJ2-3, the V gene TRBV10-3, with 8 bases fitting TRBD2. The CDR3 protein is CAISGLAGRTDTQYF. In nucleotides, the CDR3 is TGTGCCATCAGTGGCTTAGCGGGGCGCACAGATACGCAGTATTTT.